Listed here are 24 T cell receptor beta chains from one sample, sequenced in a study of neurological immune-mediated disorders (dated by TCRdb to the late 2010s). Libraries were constructed by 5' RACE. The sequencer listed for this sample is Illumina HiSeq 2500. Clones were called with MiXCR by TCRdb after fastp trimmed the public reads at Q25, and only in-frame beta chains were retained. Identical CDR3 protein sequences are pooled into one entry, listed with their most common genes and DNA. The sample table contains about 21,000 distinct CDR3 sequences; only one count was recorded for over 5% of them. Clones ranked in the top ten supply roughly 43% of the sample. What was sequenced was CD8+ T cells from blood. These TCRs come from a man between 18 and 29 years old in good health.

The chain joins TRBV5-6 to TRBJ1-1; D gene ambiguous. V lost 1 base and J 4 bases, leaving 11 bases between the germline ends. CDR1 SGHDT and CDR2 YYEEEE come from the germline V gene. The length of the CDR3 is 14 residues. Here the CDR3 reads CASSLCGVPTEAFF. Here the CDR3 DNA reads TGTGCCAGCAGCTTGTGTGGGGTGCCCACTGAAGCTTTCTTT.

This clonotype has ten or more counts. The J gene is TRBJ2-7, the V gene TRBV5-6; TRBD1 matches at 7 bases. Germline CDR1 and CDR2: SGHDT and YYEEEE. V shed 2 bases, J shed 3 bases, and the junction held 8 bases outside the gene matches. The length of the CDR3 is 15 residues. The CDR3 DNA reads as TGTGCCAGCAGCTTTGCCTTGACAGGGTTCTACGAGCAGTACTTC. Amino acid sequence: CASSFALTGFYEQYF. The entire variable domain, with the rest obtained from reference TRBV5-6 and TRBJ2-7, is as follows: DAGVTQSPTHLIKTRGQQVTLRCSPKSGHDTVSWYQQALGQGPQFIFQYYEEEERQRGNFPDRFSGHQFPNYSSELNVNALLLGDSALYLCASSFALTGFYEQYFGPGTRLTVT.

Ten or more counts support this clonotype. This chain joins TRBV15 and TRBJ1-1; D is unclear. V was shortened by 3 bases and J by 5 bases, with 7 bases between the two germline ends. Per germline, CDR1 LNHNV and CDR2 YYDKDF (reference sequence). The CDR3 has 12 amino acids. The CDR3 sequence is CATSRSKTEAFF. The CDR3, as DNA: TGTGCCACCAGCAGGTCCAAGACTGAAGCTTTCTTT.

This clonotype was detected ten times or more. CDR3 bases: TGCAGCGTTGATCTGCGGGCTCGTGAAGCAGGACTAACGGGGGAGACCCAGTACTTC. Translated: CSVDLRAREAGLTGETQYF. The chain uses TRBV29-1 and TRBJ2-5; D is perhaps TRBD2 (6 bases). V was pared by 3 bases and J by 5 bases, with 31 bases between. Per the germline V gene, CDR1 is SQVTM and CDR2 is ANQGSEA. This CDR3 is built from 19 residues.

This sequence joins TRBV7-3 and TRBJ2-3; the match to TRBD2 covers 9 bases. Unmatched junction bases numbered 7, after V lost 2 bases and J lost 4 bases. Germline-derived CDR1 and CDR2 are SGHTA and FQGTGA. The length of the CDR3 is 16 residues. In DNA form, the CDR3 reads TGTGCCAGCAGCTTAGTCCCAGCGGGGGGACCAGATACGCAGTATTTT. Its translation is CASSLVPAGGPDTQYF.

This clonotype was seen at least ten times. The rearrangement links TRBV14 to TRBJ1-2; possible D gene TRBD1, 5 bases. There are 16 residues in the CDR3. Germline CDR1 reads SGHDN; CDR2 reads FVKESK. Trimming removed 2 bases at V and 3 bases at J, with 16 bases between. The CDR3 loop is CASSQHSGAYYYGYTF. CDR3 coding DNA: TGTGCCAGCAGCCAACATAGCGGGGCCTATTACTATGGCTACACCTTC.

This clonotype was seen many times. This chain uses TRBV7-9 with TRBJ2-6; no definite D call. Germline V gene lookup returns CDR1 SEHNR and CDR2 FQNEAQ (reference sequence). CDR3 length: 15 residues. The V end was cut by 3 bases, the J end by 1 base, with 7 bases between. Here the CDR3 DNA reads TGTGCCAGCAGCTTCGTCGAATCTGGGGCCAACGTCCTGACTTTC. Encoded protein: CASSFVESGANVLTF.

This clonotype has ten or more counts. J is TRBJ1-1 and V is TRBV28, with TRBD1 as a possible D gene (6 bases). The CDR3 runs 13 residues. Trimming cost V 1 base and J 6 bases, with 9 bases left between them. Looked up from germline, CDR1 is MDHEN and CDR2 is SYDVKM. CDR3 residues: CASSLSKGAEAFF. In nucleotides, the CDR3 is TGTGCCAGCAGTTTATCAAAGGGGGCTGAAGCTTTCTTT.

This clonotype was seen ten or more times. The chain joins TRBV27 to TRBJ2-7; D gene unclear. The V end was cut by 8 bases, the J end by 0 bases, with 14 bases between. CDR3 length: 14 amino acids. CDR1 and CDR2 (germline): MNHEY, SMNVEV (reference sequence). This CDR3 reads CASRVSAGSYEQYF. Written as DNA, the CDR3 is TGTGCCAGCCGAGTTTCGGCCGGCTCCTACGAGCAGTACTTC.

This clonotype was recorded at least ten times. CDR3 sequence (DNA): TGTGCCAGCAGGGCGATCGCCGGGGCCAACGTCCTGACTTTC. Translation gives CASRAIAGANVLTF. The chain employs TRBV7-8 and TRBJ2-6, with D unclear. The germline gives CDR1 SGHVS, CDR2 FQNEAQ. This CDR3 is built from 14 residues. V dropped 6 bases and J dropped 4 bases, with 10 bases sitting between them. Drawing the rest from reference TRBV7-8 and TRBJ2-6, the complete variable domain is GAGVSQSPRYKVAKRGQDVALRCDPISGHVSLFWYQQALGQGPEFLTYFQNEAQLDKSGLPSDRFFAERPEGSVSTLKIQRTQQEDSAVYLCASRAIAGANVLTFGAGSRLTVL.

By sample share, this clonotype is medium-sized. The chain joins TRBV20-1 to TRBJ2-5; TRBD2 aligns across 10 bases. The J segment lost 2 bases and the V segment lost 4 bases, leaving 10 bases of the junction unmatched. The CDR3 loop spans 16 amino acids. Per the germline V gene, CDR1 is DFQATT and CDR2 is SNEGSKA (reference sequence). Here the CDR3 DNA reads TGCAGTGCTAAGTCGCTAGCGGGGGTTTTACAAGAGACCCAGTACTTC. Translating it yields CSAKSLAGVLQETQYF.

V is TRBV20-1 and J is TRBJ2-1; maybe TRBD2 (6 bases). Looked up from germline, CDR1 is DFQATT and CDR2 is SNEGSKA (reference sequence). V lost 4 bases to trimming and J lost 4 bases, with 11 bases between them. The CDR3 is 13 amino acids. DNA for the CDR3: TGCAGTGCTAAGCGGGCCCTTTACAATGAGCAGTTCTTC. Protein product: CSAKRALYNEQFF.

This clonotype was counted many times. The chain has TRBV6-5 and TRBJ2-1; D gene ambiguous. The CDR3 has 13 residues. Trimming left V 10 bases short and J 4 bases short, with 14 bases between. Per germline, CDR1 MNHEY and CDR2 SVGAGI. The CDR3 DNA follows: TGTGCCACAACCGGGTCGGGTTACAATGAGCAGTTCTTC. This codes for CATTGSGYNEQFF.

This clonotype was counted ten times or more. This chain connects TRBV3-1 to TRBJ2-3; D is perhaps TRBD1 (5 bases). Trimming pared 0 bases from V and 0 bases from J, leaving 19 bases between. CDR3 length equals 19 residues. CDR1 is LGHDT and CDR2 is YNNKEL in the germline V gene (reference sequence). The CDR3 spells CASSQDSWTSPISTDTQYF. DNA of the CDR3: TGTGCCAGCAGCCAAGATTCTTGGACATCCCCAATAAGCACAGATACGCAGTATTTT.

This clonotype came up many times. The V call is TRBV7-2, the J call TRBJ1-6; 7 nucleotides agree with TRBD1. CDR1 is SGHTA, CDR2 FQGNSA, per germline. The junction had 9 bases not matched to a gene; V was cut back by 5 bases and J by 8 bases. CDR3 length: 15 residues. CDR3 amino acids: CASSATGYRDSPLHF. CDR3 coding DNA: TGTGCCAGCAGCGCGACAGGGTATCGCGATTCACCCCTCCACTTT.

This rearrangement joins TRBV3-1 to TRBJ2-7, with 10 bases matching TRBD2. The ends lost 1 base at V and 4 bases at J; junction bases unmatched: 13. CDR3 size: 18 residues. Germline loops: CDR1 LGHDT, CDR2 YNNKEL (reference sequence). CDR3 coding DNA: TGTGCCAGCAGCCAAGGTCCAGCGGGGGGGCGCAGCTCATACGAGCAGTACTTC. It translates to CASSQGPAGGRSSYEQYF.

This clonotype was picked up many times. The V call is TRBV19, the J call TRBJ1-1, with D unclear. The V gene lost 7 bases and the J gene lost 4 bases, with 13 bases spanning the gap. The CDR3 length is 13 residues. In germline, CDR1 is LNHDA, CDR2 SQIVND (reference sequence). CDR3 nucleotide sequence: TGTGCCAGTAAGCCCGGACGGAGCACTGAAGCTTTCTTT. Protein product: CASKPGRSTEAFF.

This clonotype has a count of ten or more. V and J are TRBV6-6 and TRBJ2-1; a possible D gene is TRBD2 (5 bases). CDR1 and CDR2 (germline): MNHNY, SVGAGI (reference sequence). CDR3 length: 17 amino acids. V gave up 6 bases and J gave up 0 bases, with 18 bases separating them. The CDR3 loop is CASSPFAGTSSYNEQFF. As DNA, the CDR3 is TGTGCCAGCAGCCCCTTTGCCGGTACTAGCTCCTACAATGAGCAGTTCTTC.

This clonotype was counted ten times or more. The rearrangement links TRBV20-1 to TRBJ2-1; TRBD2 agrees at 9 bases. The germline V gene encodes CDR1 DFQATT and CDR2 SNEGSKA (reference sequence). Trimming took 3 bases from V and 3 from J; bases not matched to a gene: 15. The CDR3 is 18 amino acids. For the CDR3, the DNA is TGCAGTGCTAGTGCCGAAGGAGCGGGGGGTATACTCTACAATGAGCAGTTCTTC. Amino acids: CSASAEGAGGILYNEQFF.

There are many counts of this clonotype. The J gene is TRBJ2-7, the V gene TRBV7-2, with D uncertain. CDR3 length: 13 residues. Germline CDR1 is SGHTA and CDR2 is FQGNSA. Trimming stripped 4 bases from V and 0 bases from J, with 7 bases between. The CDR3 here is CASSSGYSYEQYF. CDR3 in DNA: TGTGCCAGCAGCTCGGGCTACTCCTACGAGCAGTACTTC. Full variable domain (rest looked up from reference TRBV7-2 and TRBJ2-7): GAGVSQSPSNKVTEKGKDVELRCDPISGHTALYWYRQSLGQGLEFLIYFQGNSAPDKSGLPSDRFSAERTGGSVSTLTIQRTQQEDSAVYLCASSSGYSYEQYFGPGTRLTVT.

This clonotype occurred many times. The chain couples TRBV5-1 to TRBJ1-1; weak D call: TRBD1 (5 bases). The CDR3 runs to 15 residues. Germline V gene data show CDR1 as SGHRS and CDR2 as YFSETQ. The V end lost 7 bases, the J end lost 0 bases, and 16 bases lay between the germline ends. The CDR3 loop reads CASALAGGMNTEAFF. For the CDR3, the DNA is TGCGCCAGCGCCTTGGCTGGGGGTATGAACACTGAAGCTTTCTTT.

This clonotype was seen ten or more times. This chain links TRBV12-3 or TRBV12-4 with TRBJ1-1; D not certain. Trimming left V 3 bases short and J 0 bases short, with 5 bases between. The CDR3 loop spans 13 amino acids. The CDR3 bases are TGTGCCAGCAGTTTCGGGCTGAACACTGAAGCTTTCTTT. As protein: CASSFGLNTEAFF.

This clonotype was seen ten or more times. V gene TRBV29-1 combines with J gene TRBJ2-1; D is undetermined. Trimming removed 4 bases from V and 0 bases from J, with 22 bases in between. Germline V gives CDR1 SQVTM, CDR2 ANQGSEA. The CDR3 covers 18 residues. The CDR3 region is CSVGLEIANPSSYNEQFF. Here the CDR3 DNA reads TGCAGCGTTGGTCTAGAGATAGCTAACCCTAGCTCCTACAATGAGCAGTTCTTC.

The sample holds many counts of this clonotype. The V call is TRBV5-4, the J call TRBJ1-2; a weak D match, TRBD1 (5 bases). The CDR3 length is 17 residues. V dropped 4 bases and J dropped 8 bases, with 27 bases sitting between them. CDR1 is SGHNT and CDR2 is YYREEE in the germline V gene (reference sequence). In DNA form, the CDR3 reads TGTGCCAGCAGCCCGCCCGGGGGGACCGGGCGCGGTAGAGGCTACACCTTC. It is translated as CASSPPGGTGRGRGYTF.